A selection of T cell receptor beta chains follows, all from one sample in a study of shared clonotypes between healthy human individuals. Only in-frame clones appear in the TCRdb table, and some are missing; sequencing was by immunoSEQ multiplex PCR. The sample has about 480,000 clones; more than 65% are singletons. The specimen sequenced was PBMCs. These receptors were obtained from a woman aged 40 to 50 in good health. Some clones in this sample may be carry-over from other donors' samples. CDR3s include the opening cysteine and the closing phenylalanine or tryptophan. Each record gives: D gene, V gene, J gene, clone size, CDR3 protein, CDR3 DNA. D genes are given only for firm matches. Rows may omit the clone size; those that give it use once, few, many or a size class.

D gene: .
V gene: TRBV18
J gene: TRBJ2-1
clone size: .
CDR3 protein: CASSMTGSYNEQFF
CDR3 DNA: TGTGCCAGCTCCATGACCGGGTCCTACAATGAGCAGTTCTTC

D gene: .
V gene: TRBV6-1
J gene: TRBJ1-1
clone size: many
CDR3 protein: CASSVRNSRMNTEAFF
CDR3 DNA: TGTGCCAGCAGTGTAAGGAACAGCCGGATGAACACTGAAGCTTTCTTT

D gene: .
V gene: TRBV6-5
J gene: TRBJ2-7
clone size: many
CDR3 protein: CASSYRDGSSYEQYF
CDR3 DNA: TGTGCCAGCAGTTACAGGGACGGGTCCTCCTACGAGCAGTACTTC

D gene: .
V gene: TRBV5-4
J gene: TRBJ2-5
clone size: .
CDR3 protein: CASSLGLLQETQYF
CDR3 DNA: TGTGCCAGCAGCTTAGGACTTCTCCAAGAGACCCAGTACTTC

D gene: TRBD1
V gene: TRBV7-9
J gene: TRBJ2-7
clone size: .
CDR3 protein: CASSLTGTGAYEQYF
CDR3 DNA: TGTGCCAGCAGCTTGACCGGGACAGGGGCCTACGAGCAGTACTTC

D gene: .
V gene: TRBV4-1
J gene: TRBJ2-2
clone size: .
CDR3 protein: CASSQGITGPGELFF
CDR3 DNA: TGCGCCAGCAGCCAAGGGATAACAGGACCCGGGGAGCTGTTTTTT

D gene: .
V gene: TRBV14
J gene: TRBJ2-7
clone size: .
CDR3 protein: CASSQGLPLEQYF
CDR3 DNA: TGTGCCAGCAGCCAAGGTTTGCCTTTAGAGCAGTACTTC

D gene: .
V gene: TRBV27
J gene: TRBJ2-7
clone size: .
CDR3 protein: CASSLGRREEQYF
CDR3 DNA: TGTGCCAGCAGTTTGGGGCGGCGGGAAGAGCAGTACTTC

D gene: TRBD1
V gene: TRBV9
J gene: TRBJ1-2
clone size: .
CDR3 protein: CASSVGGQPYGYTF
CDR3 DNA: TGTGCCAGCAGCGTAGGGGGACAGCCTTATGGCTACACCTTC

D gene: .
V gene: TRBV5-4
J gene: TRBJ1-6
clone size: .
CDR3 protein: CASSQDRAAGGSPLHF
CDR3 DNA: TGTGCCAGCAGCCAAGATAGAGCGGCAGGAGGTTCACCCCTCCACTTT

D gene: TRBD2
V gene: TRBV6-1
J gene: TRBJ2-7
clone size: .
CDR3 protein: CASSVTSETCEQYF
CDR3 DNA: TGTGCCAGCAGTGTAACTAGCGAAACCTGCGAGCAGTACTTC

D gene: TRBD1
V gene: TRBV30
J gene: TRBJ2-7
clone size: .
CDR3 protein: CAWRTGHVEQYF
CDR3 DNA: TGTGCCTGGAGGACAGGGCACGTCGAGCAGTACTTC

D gene: TRBD1
V gene: TRBV30
J gene: TRBJ1-4
clone size: .
CDR3 protein: CAWSATGATNEKLFF
CDR3 DNA: TGTGCCTGGAGTGCAACAGGGGCAACTAATGAAAAACTGTTTTTT

D gene: .
V gene: TRBV28
J gene: TRBJ2-3
clone size: .
CDR3 protein: CASTLRGSGLVGDTQYF
CDR3 DNA: TGTGCCAGCACCCTGCGCGGTTCCGGACTCGTGGGGGATACGCAGTATTTT

D gene: TRBD1
V gene: TRBV5-6
J gene: TRBJ2-7
clone size: .
CDR3 protein: CASSGRTGSLREQYF
CDR3 DNA: TGTGCCAGCAGCGGACGGACAGGATCCCTACGGGAGCAGTACTTC

D gene: TRBD2
V gene: TRBV7-9
J gene: TRBJ2-7
clone size: .
CDR3 protein: CASSLVGLAGSYEQYF
CDR3 DNA: TGTGCCAGCAGCTTAGTGGGGCTAGCGGGATCCTACGAGCAGTACTTC

D gene: TRBD1
V gene: TRBV7-7
J gene: TRBJ1-1
clone size: few
CDR3 protein: CASSLDRQGMNTEAFF
CDR3 DNA: TGTGCTAGCAGCTTAGATCGACAGGGAATGAACACTGAAGCTTTCTTT

D gene: TRBD2
V gene: TRBV11-2
J gene: TRBJ2-5
clone size: .
CDR3 protein: CASSLVASGVQETQYF
CDR3 DNA: TGTGCCAGCAGCTTAGTGGCTAGCGGAGTTCAAGAGACCCAGTACTTC

D gene: TRBD1
V gene: TRBV7-3
J gene: TRBJ1-2
clone size: .
CDR3 protein: CASSDPGQGVGEYGYTF
CDR3 DNA: TGTGCCAGCAGCGACCCGGGACAGGGGGTTGGGGAATATGGCTACACCTTC

D gene: .
V gene: TRBV15
J gene: TRBJ1-5
clone size: .
CDR3 protein: CATSNVWSSYSNQPQHF
CDR3 DNA: TGTGCCACCAGCAATGTTTGGAGCAGCTATAGCAATCAGCCCCAGCATTTT